The 7 T cell receptor delta chains below all came from one sample that was sequenced in a study of γδ T cells in repeated Plasmodium falciparum infection. TCRdb fed the multiplex PCR reads to CATT. The sample carries 53,000 or so delta-chain clones, 1.5% to 2% recorded once. Vgamma9/Vdelta2+ and Vdelta2-negative gammadelta T cells were flow-sorted from PBMC for bulk sequencing. Material for sequencing was gamma-delta T cells from blood. The source is a pool of human donors (malaria-infected and uninfected, not separated).

In this sample, this clone turned up many times. This sequence is one base from a far larger clone and is likely a read error. Other DNA sequences in this specimen translate into the identical CDR3. The CDR3: CASFLPPHGDTGYTDKLIF. The CDR3 region has the DNA TGTGCCTCCTTTCTTCCTCCACACGGGGATACTGGGTACACTGATAAACTCATCTTT. The gene calls are TRDV3 and TRDJ1; 8 bases fit TRDD3. Here the J gene was assigned by germline matching of the DNA, as TCRdb has none. Germline CDR1 reads TVYSNPD; CDR2 reads GDNSRS (reference sequence). The CDR3 covers 19 residues.

This clone has more than one count but fewer than ten. A read error is the likely source, as a far larger clone sits one nucleotide away. Other DNA sequences in this sample translate to the same CDR3. The gene calls are TRDV1 and TRDJ1, with TRDD3 matching over 9 bases. The J gene was missing in TCRdb and was found by matching the end of the DNA to germline. V lost 1 base, J lost 0 bases, and 27 bases stayed unmatched. The CDR3 has 24 residues. From germline, CDR1 is TSWWSYY and CDR2 QGS. This CDR3 reads CALGERVCHARRGILLLYTDKLIF. CDR3 DNA sequence: TGTGCTCTTGGGGAACGGGTCTGTCATGCTCGTAGGGGGATACTTCTATTGTACACCGATAAACTCATCTTT.

Comments on this clone: For this DNA, TCRdb reports the protein of a much larger clone, which diverges at residue 10, most likely from a read error; the protein presented here is translated directly from the DNA. This CDR3 is CALGPPRLFTWGIQPAQLFF. Here the CDR3 DNA reads TGTGCTCTTGGGCCTCCGCGATTATTCACCTGGGGGATACAGCCAGCACAACTCTTCTTT. This chain connects TRDV1 to TRDJ2; 11 bases align to TRDD3. No J segment appears in TCRdb, so it was assigned here by matching the sequence to germline. CDR3 length equals 20 residues. J was trimmed by 6 bases and V by 5 bases; bases with no gene match: 20. Germline lookup yields CDR1 TSWWSYY and CDR2 QGS.

Remarks on this clone: TCRdb records a much larger clone's protein for this DNA, with a difference at residue 22 that likely arises from a read error; the protein given is the translation of the DNA. The V call is TRDV1, the J call TRDJ1, with TRDD3 matching 12 bases. The CDR3 loop spans 25 amino acids. Germline loops: CDR1 TSWWSYY, CDR2 QGS. The chain's CDR3 is CALGELALSNWGIQRQRRYTDELIF. DNA for the CDR3: TGTGCTCTTGGGGAACTAGCCCTCTCCAACTGGGGGATACAAAGGCAGAGGAGGTACACCGATGAACTCATCTTT.

In its sample, this clone was seen a few times. TCRdb's protein for this DNA is that of a much larger clone and differs from the translation at residue 9, likely a read error; the protein shown is the DNA translation. This chain links TRDV1 with TRDJ1; 11 positions agree with TRDD3. Matching the DNA to germline supplied the J gene, which TCRdb does not give. Germline-derived CDR1 and CDR2 are TSWWSYY and QGS. The length of the CDR3 is 23 residues. The trim removed 5 bases at V and 0 bases at J, leaving 26 bases unmatched. This CDR3 reads CALGSTWAVPFLFGGYDTDKLIF. Here the CDR3 DNA reads TGTGCTCTTGGGTCAACTTGGGCGGTTCCCTTCCTGTTTGGGGGATACGACACCGATAAACTCATCTTT.

A few counts support this clone. TCRdb has a much larger clone's protein, which differs at residue 7 from the translation of this DNA, likely because of a read error; what is shown is the protein translated from the DNA. The chain links TRDV1 to TRDJ3, with TRDD3 identical over 8 bases. Since TCRdb gives no J gene, matching the DNA to germline was used here to assign it. V trimming: 1 base; J trimming: 0 bases; junction bases outside the gene matches: 20. The germline CDR1 and CDR2 sequences are TSWWSYY and QGS. The CDR3 sequence is 24 residues long. In DNA form, the CDR3 reads TGTGCTCTTGGGGAACCGGCCCTTCAAACTGGGGGCCAGATCAACTCCTGGGACACCCGACAGATGTTTTTC. This gives the protein CALGEPALQTGGQINSWDTRQMFF.

This clone was recorded a few times. This DNA's translation and the protein TCRdb lists, from a much larger clone, do not match at residue 13, likely due to a read error; the protein shown is translated from the DNA. V gene TRDV3 combines with J gene TRDJ1; 11 bases map to TRDD3. Here the J gene was assigned by germline matching of the DNA, as TCRdb has none. The CDR3 extends over 21 amino acids. The ends lost 3 bases at V and 0 bases at J; junction bases unmatched: 24. Looked up from germline, CDR1 is TVYSNPD and CDR2 is GDNSRS (reference sequence). The CDR3 sequence: CAFPTMGVYWGIGSHTDKLIF. CDR3 in DNA: TGTGCCTTCCCTACTATGGGAGTGTACTGGGGGATAGGATCGCACACCGATAAACTCATCTTT.